This TCR beta chain was sequenced in a study of blood T cell repertoires in COVID-19. As for the study in general: Donors in the United States, Italy and Spain gave samples during acute or convalescent COVID-19.

Data came from immunoSEQ multiplex PCR; TCRdb stores just in-frame clones and leaves some out. This sample has about 200,000 clones, with under 90% found just once. Trimming at V came to 0 bases and at J to 4 bases, leaving 9 bases not matched to a gene. The CDR3 consists of 17 residues. CDR1 and CDR2 from the germline V gene are LGHDT and YNNKEL (reference sequence). The rearrangement links TRBV3-1 (or the pseudogene TRBV3-2) to TRBJ2-3; 8 nucleotides align to TRBD1. This clonotype originated in a woman aged 25 to 39 with acute COVID-19. Material: PBMCs or T cells enriched from blood (not recorded which). The CDR3 DNA reads as TGTGCCAGCAGCCAAGACTTCGGAGACAGGGGATCAGATACGCAGTATTTT. Protein product: CASSQDFGDRGSDTQYF.